A selection of T cell receptor beta chains follows, all from one sample in a study of shared clonotypes between healthy human individuals. Generated by immunoSEQ multiplex PCR, the TCRdb table keeps only in-frame clones and is missing some. The sample yields over 950,000 clones, 70% to 80% seen once. Input material: memory CD4+ T cells from PBMCs. The receptors here all came from a man aged 18 to 30 in good health. Some clones in this sample may be carry-over from other donors' samples. Each CDR3 is given with its conserved first and last residue. D genes are given only for firm matches. Not all rows give a size; the values are once, few, many and, for expanded clones, a class.

CASSQGGLQGRIGADTQYF	TGCGCCAGCAGCCAGGGGGGATTACAGGGGCGGATTGGCGCAGATACGCAGTATTTT	TRBV4-1	TRBJ2-3	19	few	.
CASSLEQGSEAFF	TGTGCCAGCAGCTTAGAACAGGGGTCTGAAGCTTTCTTT	TRBV7-2	TRBJ1-1	13	.	TRBD1
CASSYGTSDAGELFF	TGTGCCAGCAGCTACGGGACCAGCGACGCCGGGGAGCTGTTTTTT	TRBV7-9	TRBJ2-2	15	.	.
CASSTQALTNYGYTF	TGTGCCAGCTCAACACAAGCCCTCACTAACTATGGCTACACCTTC	TRBV18	TRBJ1-2	15	many	.
CASSLAASGLQDEQFF	TGTGCCAGCAGCTTAGCAGCTAGCGGCCTACAGGATGAGCAGTTCTTC	TRBV7-2	TRBJ2-1	16	once	TRBD2
CASSSGLAGHTDTQYF	TGTGCCAGCAGCTCTGGACTAGCGGGACACACAGATACGCAGTATTTT	TRBV4-2	TRBJ2-3	16	few	TRBD2
CASSLAPGLGNQPQHF	TGCGCCAGCAGCTTGGCTCCTGGTCTCGGCAATCAGCCCCAGCATTTT	TRBV5-1	TRBJ1-5	16	.	.
CASSTETQGGTEAFF	TGCGCCAGCAGCACGGAAACACAGGGGGGCACTGAAGCTTTCTTT	TRBV5-1	TRBJ1-1	15	.	TRBD1
CASSPGPGVGGTEAFF	TGTGCCAGCTCACCAGGGCCTGGCGTCGGAGGCACTGAAGCTTTCTTT	TRBV18	TRBJ1-1	16	.	.
CASSPFSGGSYNEQFF	TGTGCCAGCTCACCCTTTAGCGGAGGCTCCTACAATGAGCAGTTCTTC	TRBV18	TRBJ2-1	16	.	.
CASSVNTGWNTDTQYF	TGTGCCAGCAGCGTAAACACAGGGTGGAACACAGATACGCAGTATTTT	TRBV9	TRBJ2-3	16	.	.
CAWRNHPQEETQYF	TGTGCCTGGAGAAACCACCCGCAGGAAGAGACCCAGTACTTC	TRBV30	TRBJ2-5	14	.	.
CASSFTGTSGGRTGELFF	TGTGCCAGCAGCTTTACCGGGACTAGCGGGGGGAGGACCGGGGAGCTGTTTTTT	TRBV7-2	TRBJ2-2	18	many	TRBD2
CASSLEEGLNTEAFF	TGTGCCAGCAGCTTAGAAGAGGGTTTGAACACTGAAGCTTTCTTT	TRBV7-6	TRBJ1-1	15	.	.
CASSPGGLAGGETQYF	TGCGCCAGCAGCCCGGGGGGACTAGCGGGAGGAGAGACCCAGTACTTC	TRBV5-1	TRBJ2-5	16	.	TRBD2
CAWMGRGDIQYF	TGTGCCTGGATGGGAAGGGGAGACATTCAGTACTTC	TRBV30	TRBJ2-4	12	.	.
CASSPRVSGLGTDTQYF	TGTGCCAGCTCACCACGTGTTTCGGGACTAGGCACAGATACGCAGTATTTT	TRBV18	TRBJ2-3	17	.	TRBD2
CASSFVQGGEQYF	TGTGCCAGCAGCTTTGTACAGGGGGGGGAGCAGTACTTC	TRBV5-4	TRBJ2-7	13	.	.